Presented here are 10 T cell receptor beta chains from one specimen sequenced in a study of shared clonotypes between healthy human individuals. Repertoires were generated with immunoSEQ multiplex PCR, while TCRdb's copy carries only in-frame clones and drops some. The sample holds about 1.1 million clones, around 78% seen once. Sequenced input: memory CD4+ T cells from PBMCs. Described subset: CD45RA-negative fraction. The receptors originated from a man between 18 and 29 years old in good health. Some clones in this sample may be carry-over from other donors' samples.

The gene calls are TRBV6-4 and TRBJ1-5, with D uncertain. CDR3 length: 14 amino acids. Germline CDR1 MRHNA, CDR2 SNTAGT. V was trimmed by 4 bases and J by 7 bases, leaving 14 bases between them. The CDR3 sequence is CASSVSIDGQPQHF. The CDR3 nucleotides are TGTGCCAGCAGTGTCAGTATAGATGGGCAGCCCCAGCATTTT.

J is TRBJ2-3 and V is TRBV9; 9 nucleotides line up with TRBD2. The V segment lost 0 bases and the J segment 7 bases; nucleotides outside the gene matches: 9. This CDR3 region has 16 residues. The germline gives CDR1 SGDLS, CDR2 YYNGEE. The DNA for the CDR3 is TGTGCCAGCAGCGTAGGGTCTAGCGGGATAAGAAATACGCAGTATTTT. Amino acid sequence: CASSVGSSGIRNTQYF.

The rearrangement links TRBV7-6 to TRBJ2-1, with unresolved D. Per germline, CDR1 SGHVS and CDR2 FNYEAQ. The CDR3 runs to 13 residues. The V gene lost 1 base and the J gene lost 8 bases, with 9 bases spanning the gap. CDR3 amino acids: CASSLVAMDEQFF. The DNA for the CDR3 is TGTGCCAGCAGCTTAGTGGCGATGGATGAGCAGTTCTTC.

As for this clone: Other DNA sequences of this sample code for an identical CDR3. The gene calls are TRBV27 and TRBJ2-1; TRBD2 might be the D (6 bases). Trimming left V 2 bases short and J 2 bases short, with 13 bases between. Germline CDR1 is MNHEY and CDR2 is SMNVEV (reference sequence). The CDR3 contains 16 residues. The CDR3 nucleotides read TGTGCCAGCAGTTTAGGGGGTAGCGGAGCCTACAATGAGCAGTTCTTC. It yields the protein CASSLGGSGAYNEQFF.

The V and J genes are TRBV5-1 and TRBJ2-5; D call uncertain. In germline, CDR1 is SGHRS, CDR2 YFSETQ. V was cut by 0 bases and J by 2 bases, with 14 bases left in between. This CDR3 is 16 amino acids long. DNA of the CDR3: TGCGCCAGCAGCTTGGGGGCAATGGCCCTACAAGAGACCCAGTACTTC. It specifies CASSLGAMALQETQYF.

The V gene is TRBV5-1, the J gene TRBJ2-7; 7 positions agree with TRBD2. After removal of 1 base from V and 6 bases from J, the junction contained 10 bases not matched to a gene. CDR3 length equals 15 residues. The V gene's germline CDR1 is SGHRS and CDR2 YFSETQ. The CDR3 bases are TGCGCCAGCAGCTTGTTCTCCCCGGGGGAGGGCGAGCAGTACTTC. It specifies CASSLFSPGEGEQYF.

The V and J genes are TRBV5-8 and TRBJ2-7, with D perhaps matching TRBD1 or TRBD2 (5 bases each). CDR3 size: 13 residues. V lost 4 bases to trimming and J lost 3 bases, with 11 bases between them. CDR1 is SGHTS, CDR2 YDEGEE, per germline. The CDR3 DNA follows: TGTGCCAGCAGCAGGGGAGTCTACTACGAGCAGTACTTC. Translated: CASSRGVYYEQYF.

The chain joins TRBV30 to TRBJ1-2; D unresolved. V lost 1 base and J lost 4, with 13 bases in between. Germline CDR1 and CDR2: GTSNPN and SVGIG (reference sequence). There are 14 residues in the CDR3. The CDR3 sequence is CAWSGQTLSYGYTF. The CDR3 DNA reads as TGTGCCTGGAGTGGGCAGACTCTTAGCTATGGCTACACCTTC.

This chain uses TRBV5-1 with TRBJ1-2, with a possible D match to TRBD1 (5 bases). Germline values: CDR1 SGHRS, CDR2 YFSETQ. The CDR3 has 17 residues. V gave up 0 bases and J gave up 1 base, with 16 bases separating them. DNA of the CDR3: TGCGCCAGCAGCTTGGCCGAGGGCAGGGTCTTTAACTATGGCTACACCTTC. It translates to CASSLAEGRVFNYGYTF.

The chain uses TRBV30 and TRBJ2-1; D call uncertain. Germline CDR1 GTSNPN, CDR2 SVGIG (reference sequence). V lost 2 bases and J lost 6, with 5 bases in between. This CDR3 has 11 residues. CDR3 coding DNA: TGTGCCTGGAGTCCAGCCAATGAGCAGTTCTTC. This translates into CAWSPANEQFF.